The following is a T cell receptor (beta chain) sequence with its context. No antigen is known for it. No much larger clone is present one base from it, and per-base qualities are unavailable. This record belongs to a study of identifying expanded T cells in peripheral blood (dated by TCRdb to between 2018 and 2021). With regard to the full study: Four technical replicates, made by sequencing separate aliquots from the same pool of genomic DNA, were compared pairwise. General study outcomes and caveats: Variance in clone template counts between approximately two-week samples significantly increased with total template count across all healthy donors. Across all healthy-donor time intervals, the beta-binomial model significantly cut both the number of clones called differentially abundant and the false-positive rate. The binomial model flagged approximately 1.3 differentially abundant clones between technical replicates but about 16 over around two weeks and around 20 over roughly 4 weeks. The authors expected biological variance in healthy repertoires might increase further over much longer intervals such as months to years.

No immune events, such as infections, were documented for the healthy donors during the collection period. To calibrate time-dependent variance in a beta-binomial model of T-cell clone differential abundance, blood repertoires from healthy donors were used as a training cohort. There were some ten healthy donors in the training cohort, of whom 3 were female and 7 were male. Donor ages ranged from 29 to 64 years, with an average of roughly 47 years. Whole blood was collected from each healthy donor at three time points spaced two weeks apart and obtained from a commercial supplier. For immunosequencing, genomic DNA was extracted from unsorted whole blood. The CDR3 runs 15 amino acids, cysteine and phenylalanine included. Only the CDR3 portion is preserved as DNA: 45 bases, with reading frame beginning at the first base. V sheds 0 bases and J sheds 1 base, leaving 11 bases between their ends. CDR1 and CDR2 were assigned from the germline V gene as SQVTM and ANQGSEA.

TCRbeta CDR3 regions were profiled by bias-controlled multiplex PCR amplification of genomic DNA with the immunoSEQ Assay. In the paper's pipeline: The absolute abundance of each unique TCRbeta CDR3 region was quantified after sequences were collapsed and filtered. Differential abundance was assessed using a binomial (Fisher-equivalent) model and a beta-binomial model in which time-dependent variance fitted from healthy donors was added. Clones with fewer than 5 combined templates were excluded, and clones with Benjamini-Hochberg FDR below 0.01 were called differentially abundant. In the beta-binomial model, variance was expressed as a function of the total template count across the two samples, in the form v = (b*log(k)+a)^2. The table comes from immuneACCESS by way of TCRdb, which keeps in-frame sequences with V and J called. Part of the clones is missing from these tables; in studies checked, under half for an unresolved V gene and the rest for unknown reasons. The V and J calls and the clone size are those of that table, but D and trimming were determined from the DNA. The table for this sample lists over 70,000 clones; roughly 91% of them were counted only once. Over 15% of the sample goes to the ten largest clones.

Specimen: blood. The chain employs TRBV29-1 and TRBJ2-3, with the D segment identity uncertain. This TCR derives from a person between 18 and 75 years old in good health. The CDR3 corresponds to CSVEDLGLGTDTQYF. The sequenced DNA is TGCAGCGTTGAAGATCTGGGCTTGGGCACAGATACGCAGTATTTT.